A single sample gave rise to the 29 T cell receptor beta chains below, sequenced in a study of blood T cell repertoires in COVID-19. The protocol was immunoSEQ multiplex PCR, while the TCRdb copy is restricted to in-frame clones and leaves out a portion. This table has roughly 150,000 clones, more than 80% appearing once. The sequenced sample consisted of PBMCs or T cells enriched from blood (not recorded which). The receptors stem from a woman between 18 and 30 years old who had been exposed to COVID-19.

The CDR3 bases are TGTGCCACCAGTGACAACCCAGACGCGGGGGAGCAGTTCTTC. It translates to CATSDNPDAGEQFF. The chain is built from TRBV24-1 and TRBJ2-1, with D possibly being TRBD2 (6 bases). The CDR3 loop spans 14 amino acids. V lost 4 bases and J 10 bases, leaving 16 bases between the germline ends. Germline CDR1 is KGHDR and CDR2 is SFDVKD.

V is TRBV7-9 and J is TRBJ2-6; the D is unclear. Germline V gene data show CDR1 as SEHNR and CDR2 as FQNEAQ (reference sequence). V shed 5 bases and J shed 0 bases, with 11 bases lying between them. There are 16 residues in the CDR3. CDR3 amino acids: CASSPRGTSGANVLTF. CDR3 nucleotides: TGTGCCAGCAGCCCCAGAGGTACCTCTGGGGCCAACGTCCTGACTTTC. Using reference TRBV7-9 and TRBJ2-6 for the parts outside the CDR3, the full variable domain is DTGVSQNPRHKITKRGQNVTFRCDPISEHNRLYWYRQTLGQGPEFLTYFQNEAQLEKSRLLSDRFSAERPKGSFSTLEIQRTEQGDSAMYLCASSPRGTSGANVLTFGAGSRLTVL.

J is TRBJ2-1 and V is TRBV19, with 7 positions matching TRBD1. V gave up 7 bases and J gave up 4 bases; unmatched junction bases: 10. This CDR3 has 15 residues. Germline V gene lookup returns CDR1 LNHDA and CDR2 SQIVND (reference sequence). The CDR3 region is CASISTGTAYNEQFF. As DNA, the CDR3 is TGTGCCAGTATTAGCACTGGGACAGCTTACAATGAGCAGTTCTTC. Supplemented by reference TRBV19 and TRBJ2-1, the full variable domain reads DGGITQSPKYLFRKEGQNVTLSCEQNLNHDAMYWYRQDPGQGLRLIYYSQIVNDFQKGDIAEGYSVSREKKESFPLTVTSAQKNPTAFYLCASISTGTAYNEQFFGPGTRLTVL.

The J gene is TRBJ2-2, the V gene TRBV3-1 (or the pseudogene TRBV3-2); TRBD2 agrees at 10 bases. After removal of 4 bases from V and 4 bases from J, the junction contained 6 bases not matched to a gene. This CDR3 has 16 residues. Germline lookup yields CDR1 LGHDT and CDR2 YNNKEL (reference sequence). CDR3 coding DNA: TGTGCCAGCAGCCGCCTTAGCGGGAGGACCACCGGGGAGCTGTTTTTT. The encoded protein is CASSRLSGRTTGELFF.

The chain carries TRBV18 and TRBJ1-4, with D maybe TRBD1 (6 bases). The V end was cut by 3 bases, the J end by 4 bases, with 9 bases between. Germline CDR1 and CDR2: KGHSH and LQKENI. This CDR3 region has 14 residues. The CDR3 is CASSPPGDNEKLFF. CDR3 DNA sequence: TGTGCCAGCTCACCCCCAGGGGATAATGAAAAACTGTTTTTT.

This clone was seen a few times. The rearrangement links TRBV6-2 or TRBV6-3 to TRBJ1-5, with 9 nucleotides matching TRBD1. CDR3 length: 13 amino acids. The V segment lost 6 bases and the J segment 6 bases; nucleotides outside the gene matches: 3. Per the germline V gene, CDR1 is MNHEY and CDR2 is SVGEGT. In DNA form, the CDR3 reads TGTGCCAGCAGCGGACAGGGGCTTCAGCCCCAGCATTTT. The encoded protein is CASSGQGLQPQHF.

This clone was found once. J is TRBJ1-1 and V is TRBV5-1; D not certain. Germline V lookup: CDR1 SGHRS, CDR2 YFSETQ. The CDR3 spans 15 residues. The V gene lost 2 bases and the J gene lost 0 bases, with 11 bases spanning the gap. Here the CDR3 DNA reads TGCGCCAGCAGCTTATCCTCCAGTTTGAACACTGAAGCTTTCTTT. Residues: CASSLSSSLNTEAFF.

This chain uses TRBV7-2 with TRBJ2-7; 10 bases agree with TRBD1. Germline CDR1 reads SGHTA; CDR2 reads FQGNSA. The CDR3 length is 15 residues. Germline trimming cut 3 bases from V and 4 bases from J; bases unmatched to any gene: 6. CDR3 region: CASSFGQGGLYEQYF. CDR3 DNA sequence: TGTGCCAGCAGCTTCGGACAGGGGGGATTGTACGAGCAGTACTTC.

The V gene is TRBV6-6, the J gene TRBJ2-1, with 7 bases lining up with TRBD1. V lost 8 bases, J lost 3 bases, and 7 bases stayed unmatched. CDR3 length: 14 residues. Germline V gene data show CDR1 as MNHNY and CDR2 as SVGAGI (reference sequence). DNA of the CDR3: TGTGCCAGCGGGGGACAGTCCAACTACAATGAGCAGTTCTTC. It is translated as CASGGQSNYNEQFF.

This chain connects TRBV2 to TRBJ1-5; TRBD1 matches at 8 bases. Per the germline V gene, CDR1 is SNHLY and CDR2 is FYNNEI. Unmatched junction bases numbered 3, after V lost 5 bases and J lost 0 bases. The CDR3 spans 15 residues. CDR3 coding DNA: TGTGCCAGCAGTAGGACAGGGCGTAGCAATCAGCCCCAGCATTTT. It encodes CASSRTGRSNQPQHF. The complete variable domain, with remaining parts taken from reference TRBV2 and TRBJ1-5, reads EPEVTQTPSHQVTQMGQEVILRCVPISNHLYFYWYRQILGQKVEFLVSFYNNEISEKSEIFDDQFSVERPDGSNFTLKIRSTKLEDSAMYFCASSRTGRSNQPQHFGDGTRLSIL.

This clone appeared once. J is TRBJ1-1 and V is TRBV5-6, with TRBD1 identical over 10 bases. This CDR3 is built from 15 residues. V lost 0 bases and J lost 5; bases outside the gene matches: 4. Germline V lookup: CDR1 SGHDT, CDR2 YYEEEE. The CDR3 DNA is TGTGCCAGCAGCTTGGGCCGGGACAGGGGAACTGAAGCTTTCTTT. Its protein product is CASSLGRDRGTEAFF.

The genes are TRBV7-3 and TRBJ2-5; D call uncertain. CDR3 length: 15 residues. CDR1 is SGHTA, CDR2 FQGTGA, per germline. V was clipped by 4 bases and J by 5 bases, with 17 bases between them. The CDR3 loop reads CASSSGLGKSETQYF. The CDR3 DNA reads TGTGCCAGCAGCTCGGGTCTCGGAAAAAGCGAGACCCAGTACTTC.

This chain connects TRBV12-3 or TRBV12-4 to TRBJ2-1, with unresolved D. The CDR3 consists of 11 residues. Deletions cut 11 bases from V and 9 bases from J, with 14 bases between. CDR3 in amino acids: CAAASFGEQFF. Written as DNA, the CDR3 is TGTGCCGCCGCTAGTTTCGGTGAGCAGTTCTTC.

The chain combines TRBV24-1 with TRBJ1-4; 9 nucleotides line up with TRBD1. CDR1 and CDR2 from the germline V gene are KGHDR and SFDVKD. This CDR3 region has 17 residues. J gave up 4 bases and V 0 bases, and 5 bases lay outside the gene matches. The CDR3: CATSDLRDRAINEKLFF. CDR3 sequence (DNA): TGTGCCACCAGTGATTTGCGGGACAGGGCGATTAATGAAAAACTGTTTTTT.

The V call is TRBV27, the J call TRBJ2-1; D unresolved. The V end lost 7 bases, the J end lost 6 bases, and 13 bases lay between the germline ends. The germline V gene has CDR1 MNHEY and CDR2 SMNVEV (reference sequence). The CDR3 is 13 residues long. The CDR3 loop is CASTSTNSNEQFF. The DNA for the CDR3 is TGTGCCAGCACCTCGACGAACAGCAATGAGCAGTTCTTC.

J is TRBJ2-1 and V is TRBV19, with D possibly TRBD2 on 5 matching bases. This CDR3 spans 14 amino acids. The V end lost 1 base, the J end lost 1 base, and 5 bases lay between the germline ends. Germline V gene data show CDR1 as LNHDA and CDR2 as SQIVND (reference sequence). As DNA, the CDR3 is TGTGCCAGTAGTATAGCGGGATCCTACAATGAGCAGTTCTTC. Its translation is CASSIAGSYNEQFF.

The chain uses TRBV6-4 and TRBJ2-2; 7 bases are a match to TRBD2. The germline CDR1 and CDR2 sequences are MRHNA and SNTAGT. The CDR3 length is 13 residues. Trimming took 6 bases from V and 7 from J; bases not matched to a gene: 5. DNA for the CDR3: TGTGCCAGCAGCGGACTAGAGGGCGGGGAGCTGTTTTTT. Residues: CASSGLEGGELFF.

The chain joins TRBV18 to TRBJ2-2; D not resolved. CDR1 is KGHSH, CDR2 LQKENI, per germline. The length of the CDR3 is 15 residues. Trimming removed 2 bases at V and 2 bases at J, with 9 bases between. CDR3 in amino acids: CASSPGHSNTGELFF. The CDR3 bases are TGTGCCAGCTCACCAGGTCACAGTAACACCGGGGAGCTGTTTTTT.

The rearrangement joins TRBV2 to TRBJ2-3; no definite D call. The V end lost 4 bases, the J end lost 8 bases, and 16 bases lay between the germline ends. Per the germline V gene, CDR1 is SNHLY and CDR2 is FYNNEI. The CDR3 consists of 14 residues. CDR3 nucleotide sequence: TGTGCCAGCAGTGTTGTCCCCCCTCCGGGTACGCAGTATTTT. Its translation is CASSVVPPPGTQYF.

This chain uses TRBV6-5 with TRBJ1-2; TRBD1 might be the D (5 bases). The V end was cut by 8 bases, the J end by 2 bases, with 12 bases between. Looked up from germline, CDR1 is MNHEY and CDR2 is SVGAGI. There are 13 residues in the CDR3. CDR3 sequence: CASSRAGNYGYTF. The CDR3 nucleotides are TGTGCCAGCTCCCGGGCAGGGAACTATGGCTACACCTTC.

The J gene is TRBJ2-2, the V gene TRBV3-1 (or the pseudogene TRBV3-2); TRBD2 might be the D (6 bases). V was trimmed by 3 bases and J by 2 bases, leaving 10 bases between them. Germline CDR1 is LGHDT and CDR2 is YNNKEL (reference sequence). The CDR3 covers 15 residues. DNA for the CDR3: TGTGCCAGCAGCCAGACTAGGGTTAACACCGGGGAGCTGTTTTTT. It codes for CASSQTRVNTGELFF.

The rearrangement links TRBV6-5 to TRBJ2-7; TRBD1 aligns across 7 bases. The germline V gene has CDR1 MNHEY and CDR2 SVGAGI. Losses at the gene ends were 6 bases for V and 4 bases for J; bases not matched to a gene: 3. CDR3 size: 12 residues. CDR3 nucleotide sequence: TGTGCCAGCAGAGCCAGGGGGTACGAGCAGTACTTC. It specifies CASRARGYEQYF.

This chain connects TRBV2 to TRBJ2-5; maybe TRBD2 (6 bases). The V gene lost 6 bases and the J gene lost 3 bases, with 11 bases spanning the gap. CDR3 size: 13 residues. Germline assignment: CDR1 SNHLY and CDR2 FYNNEI. CDR3 sequence: CASRRLVEETQYF. In DNA form, the CDR3 reads TGTGCCAGCAGACGACTAGTCGAAGAGACCCAGTACTTC.

The chain carries TRBV19 and TRBJ1-1, with 9 positions matching TRBD1. With 5 bases clipped from V and 9 bases from J, the junction kept 4 bases outside the gene matches. The CDR3 is 12 amino acids. Germline V gives CDR1 LNHDA, CDR2 SQIVND (reference sequence). CDR3 in DNA: TGTGCCAGTAGTCTATACAGGGGGCAAGCTTTCTTT. It is translated as CASSLYRGQAFF.

The chain links TRBV7-2 to TRBJ2-3; D unresolved. The CDR3 length is 13 residues. The germline V and J ends were trimmed by 0 bases and 6 bases, with 7 bases remaining between them. CDR1 is SGHTA, CDR2 FQGNSA, per germline. The CDR3 protein is CASSLALLDTQYF. The CDR3 DNA reads as TGTGCCAGCAGCTTAGCGCTACTCGATACGCAGTATTTT.

The J gene is TRBJ1-1, the V gene TRBV12-5; D is unclear. Germline CDR1 LGHNT, CDR2 FRNRAP. The V end was cut by 7 bases, the J end by 0 bases, with 9 bases between. The length of the CDR3 is 13 residues. CDR3 bases: TGTGCTAGTGCCCGCCGGTTGAACACTGAAGCTTTCTTT. Encoded protein: CASARRLNTEAFF. Full variable domain (outside the CDR3, taken from reference TRBV12-5 and TRBJ1-1): DARVTQTPRHKVTEMGQEVTMRCQPILGHNTVFWYRQTMMQGLELLAYFRNRAPLDDSGMPKDRFSAEMPDATLATLKIQPSEPRDSAVYFCASARRLNTEAFFGQGTRLTVV.

V and J are TRBV28 and TRBJ1-6, with D possibly TRBD1 on 6 matching bases. Per the germline V gene, CDR1 is MDHEN and CDR2 is SYDVKM. Between the trimmed V and J ends, which lost 4 bases and 8 bases, there was a span of 21 bases. This CDR3 comprises 17 residues. The CDR3 DNA is TGTGCCAGCAGTTCCCGGCACCCCGGGACATACGATTCACCCCTCCACTTT. It codes for CASSSRHPGTYDSPLHF.

This rearrangement joins TRBV28 to TRBJ1-5; 7 nucleotides line up with TRBD1. There are 14 residues in the CDR3. The germline CDR1 and CDR2 sequences are MDHEN and SYDVKM. With 5 bases clipped from V and 5 bases from J, the junction kept 6 bases outside the gene matches. CDR3 residues: CASSPRQGDQPQHF. CDR3 nucleotide sequence: TGTGCCAGCAGTCCAAGACAGGGCGATCAGCCCCAGCATTTT.

The chain has TRBV3-1 (or the pseudogene TRBV3-2) and TRBJ2-1; 11 bases agree with TRBD2. V lost 0 bases to trimming and J lost 8 bases; unmatched junction nucleotides: 6. CDR3 length: 16 amino acids. Germline V lookup: CDR1 LGHDT, CDR2 YNNKEL (reference sequence). The CDR3 nucleotides are TGTGCCAGCAGCCAAGAGATACTAGCGGGAGCCGATGAGCAGTTCTTC. Translation: CASSQEILAGADEQFF.